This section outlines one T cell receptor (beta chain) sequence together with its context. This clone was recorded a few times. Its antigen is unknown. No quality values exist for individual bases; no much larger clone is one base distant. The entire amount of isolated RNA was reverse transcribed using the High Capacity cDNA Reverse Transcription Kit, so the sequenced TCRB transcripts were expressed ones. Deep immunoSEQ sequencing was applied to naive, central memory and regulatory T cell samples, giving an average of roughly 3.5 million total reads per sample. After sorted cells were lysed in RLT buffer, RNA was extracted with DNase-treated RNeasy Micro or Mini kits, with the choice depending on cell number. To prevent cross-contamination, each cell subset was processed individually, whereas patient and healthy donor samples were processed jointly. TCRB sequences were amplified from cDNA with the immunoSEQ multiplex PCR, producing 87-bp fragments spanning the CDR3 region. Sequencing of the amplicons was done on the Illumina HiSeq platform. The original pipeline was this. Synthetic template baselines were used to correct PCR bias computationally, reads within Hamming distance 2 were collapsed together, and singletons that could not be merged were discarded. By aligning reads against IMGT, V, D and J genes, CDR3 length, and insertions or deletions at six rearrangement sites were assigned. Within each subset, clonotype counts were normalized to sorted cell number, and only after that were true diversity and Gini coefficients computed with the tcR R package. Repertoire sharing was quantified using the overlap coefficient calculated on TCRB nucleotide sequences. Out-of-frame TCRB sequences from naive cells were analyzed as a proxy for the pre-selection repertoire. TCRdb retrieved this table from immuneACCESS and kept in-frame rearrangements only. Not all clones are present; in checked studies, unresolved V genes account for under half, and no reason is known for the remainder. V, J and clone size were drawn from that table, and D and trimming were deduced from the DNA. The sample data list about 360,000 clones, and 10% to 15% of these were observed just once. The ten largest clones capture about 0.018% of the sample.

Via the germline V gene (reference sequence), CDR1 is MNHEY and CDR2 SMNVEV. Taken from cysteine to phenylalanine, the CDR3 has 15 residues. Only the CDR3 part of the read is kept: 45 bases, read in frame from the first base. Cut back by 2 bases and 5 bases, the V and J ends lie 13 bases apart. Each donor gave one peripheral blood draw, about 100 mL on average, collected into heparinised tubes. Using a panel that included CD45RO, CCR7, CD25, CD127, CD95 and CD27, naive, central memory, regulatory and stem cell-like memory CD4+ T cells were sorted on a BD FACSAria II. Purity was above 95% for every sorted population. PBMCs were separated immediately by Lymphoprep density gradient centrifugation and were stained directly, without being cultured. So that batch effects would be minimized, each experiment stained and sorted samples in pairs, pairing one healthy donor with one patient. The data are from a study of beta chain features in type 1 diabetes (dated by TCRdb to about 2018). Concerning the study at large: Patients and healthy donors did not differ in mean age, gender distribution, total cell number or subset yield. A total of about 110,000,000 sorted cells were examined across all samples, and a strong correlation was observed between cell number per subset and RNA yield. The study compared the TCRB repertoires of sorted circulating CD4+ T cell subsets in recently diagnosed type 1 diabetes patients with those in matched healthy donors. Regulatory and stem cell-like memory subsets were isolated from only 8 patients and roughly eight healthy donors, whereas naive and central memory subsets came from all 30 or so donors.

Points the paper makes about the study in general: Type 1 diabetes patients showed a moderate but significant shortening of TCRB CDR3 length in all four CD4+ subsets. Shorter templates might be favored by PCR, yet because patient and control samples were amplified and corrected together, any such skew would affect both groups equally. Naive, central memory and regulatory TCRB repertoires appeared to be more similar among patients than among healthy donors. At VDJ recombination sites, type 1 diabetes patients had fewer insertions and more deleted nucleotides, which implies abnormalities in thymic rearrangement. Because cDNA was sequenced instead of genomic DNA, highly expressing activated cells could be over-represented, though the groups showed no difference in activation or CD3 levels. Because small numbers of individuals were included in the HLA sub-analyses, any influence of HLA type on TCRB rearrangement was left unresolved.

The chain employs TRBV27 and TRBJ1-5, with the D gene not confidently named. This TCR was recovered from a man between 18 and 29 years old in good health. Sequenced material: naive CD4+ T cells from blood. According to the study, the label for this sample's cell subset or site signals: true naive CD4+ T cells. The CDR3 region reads CASSLVGRWDQPQHF. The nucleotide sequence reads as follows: TGTGCCAGCAGTTTAGTGGGCAGGTGGGATCAGCCCCAGCATTTT.